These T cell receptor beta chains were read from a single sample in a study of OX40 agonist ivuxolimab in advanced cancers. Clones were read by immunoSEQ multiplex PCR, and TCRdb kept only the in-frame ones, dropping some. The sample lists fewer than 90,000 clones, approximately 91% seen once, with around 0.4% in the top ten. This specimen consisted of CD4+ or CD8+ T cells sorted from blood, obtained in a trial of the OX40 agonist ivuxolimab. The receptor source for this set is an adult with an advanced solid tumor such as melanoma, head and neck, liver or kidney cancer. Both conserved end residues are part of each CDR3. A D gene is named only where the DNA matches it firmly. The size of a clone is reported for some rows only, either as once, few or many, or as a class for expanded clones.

CDR3 protein: CSLTQGAGTEAFF
CDR3 DNA: TGCAGCTTAACACAGGGGGCGGGCACTGAAGCTTTCTTT
clone size: NA
V gene: TRBV29-1
J gene: TRBJ1-1
D gene: TRBD1

CDR3 protein: CASSLDGVATTDTQYF
CDR3 DNA: TGTGCCAGCAGCTTAGATGGGGTGGCTACGACAGATACGCAGTATTTT
clone size: NA
V gene: TRBV11-2
J gene: TRBJ2-3
D gene: NA

CDR3 protein: CASSMAGDGNTIYF
CDR3 DNA: TGCGCCAGCAGTATGGCAGGAGATGGAAACACCATATATTTT
clone size: NA
V gene: TRBV5-1
J gene: TRBJ1-3
D gene: NA

CDR3 protein: CASSLTPTGVDTEAFF
CDR3 DNA: TGTGCCAGCAGCTTAACGCCCACAGGGGTCGACACTGAAGCTTTCTTT
clone size: NA
V gene: TRBV5-6
J gene: TRBJ1-1
D gene: TRBD1

CDR3 protein: CASRPTGPLNSPLHF
CDR3 DNA: TGTGCCAGTAGACCAACGGGGCCTCTAAATTCACCCCTCCACTTT
clone size: NA
V gene: TRBV19
J gene: TRBJ1-6
D gene: NA

CDR3 protein: CATSGGQGRANVLTF
CDR3 DNA: TGTGCCACCAGCGGTGGACAGGGGCGGGCCAACGTCCTGACTTTC
clone size: NA
V gene: TRBV15
J gene: TRBJ2-6
D gene: TRBD1

CDR3 protein: CAWSSGSGNTIYF
CDR3 DNA: TGTGCCTGGAGTTCAGGGTCTGGAAACACCATATATTTT
clone size: NA
V gene: TRBV30
J gene: TRBJ1-3
D gene: NA

CDR3 protein: CASSLLGYNEQFF
CDR3 DNA: TGTGCCAGCAGCCTACTAGGTTACAATGAGCAGTTCTTC
clone size: NA
V gene: TRBV7-9
J gene: TRBJ2-1
D gene: NA

CDR3 protein: CASSPGTGGSYEQYF
CDR3 DNA: TGTGCCAGCAGTCCGGGGACAGGTGGGTCCTACGAGCAGTACTTC
clone size: NA
V gene: TRBV27
J gene: TRBJ2-7
D gene: TRBD1

CDR3 protein: CASSRDTNQPQHF
CDR3 DNA: TGTGCCAGCAGTCGGGACACCAATCAGCCCCAGCATTTT
clone size: NA
V gene: TRBV2
J gene: TRBJ1-5
D gene: NA

CDR3 protein: CASSYDLAGANVLTF
CDR3 DNA: TGTGCCAGCAGTTACGATCTGGCTGGGGCCAACGTCCTGACTTTC
clone size: NA
V gene: TRBV6-5
J gene: TRBJ2-6
D gene: NA

CDR3 protein: CASQGLYEQYF
CDR3 DNA: TGTGCCTCCCAAGGGCTCTACGAGCAGTACTTC
clone size: NA
V gene: TRBV2
J gene: TRBJ2-7
D gene: NA

CDR3 protein: CASSPLYQGWYSYF
CDR3 DNA: TGTGCCAGCAGCCCCCTATATCAGGGTTGGTATTCGTATTTT
clone size: NA
V gene: TRBV6-6
J gene: TRBJ2-3
D gene: NA

CDR3 protein: CASSRGDGELFF
CDR3 DNA: TGTGCCAGTAGTAGAGGGGACGGGGAGCTGTTTTTT
clone size: NA
V gene: TRBV19
J gene: TRBJ2-2
D gene: NA

CDR3 protein: CASSRLAGDGTDTQYF
CDR3 DNA: TGTGCCAGCTCACGACTAGCGGGAGATGGCACAGATACGCAGTATTTT
clone size: NA
V gene: TRBV18
J gene: TRBJ2-3
D gene: TRBD2

CDR3 protein: CAWSSTPSTDTQYF
CDR3 DNA: TGTGCCTGGAGCAGTACCCCTAGCACAGATACGCAGTATTTT
clone size: NA
V gene: TRBV30
J gene: TRBJ2-3
D gene: NA

CDR3 protein: CASSSRTGVGTDTQYF
CDR3 DNA: TGTGCCAGCAGCTCGAGGACAGGGGTTGGGACAGATACGCAGTATTTT
clone size: NA
V gene: TRBV5-4
J gene: TRBJ2-3
D gene: TRBD1

CDR3 protein: CASSQDYGSTDTQYF
CDR3 DNA: TGCGCCAGCAGCCAAGATTACGGTAGCACAGATACGCAGTATTTT
clone size: NA
V gene: TRBV4-3
J gene: TRBJ2-3
D gene: NA

CDR3 protein: CASSVRIAGALDTQYF
CDR3 DNA: TGTGCCAGCAGCGTGCGTATAGCGGGAGCGTTGGATACGCAGTATTTT
clone size: once
V gene: TRBV5-4
J gene: TRBJ2-3
D gene: TRBD2

CDR3 protein: CAWSVSGYGYTF
CDR3 DNA: TGTGCCTGGAGTGTGTCCGGGTATGGCTACACCTTC
clone size: once
V gene: TRBV30
J gene: TRBJ1-2
D gene: NA

CDR3 protein: CASSSGLAGITGELFF
CDR3 DNA: TGTGCCAGCAGTTCCGGACTAGCGGGAATCACCGGGGAGCTGTTTTTT
clone size: NA
V gene: TRBV5-8
J gene: TRBJ2-2
D gene: TRBD2

CDR3 protein: CASSYSTGGPYEQYF
CDR3 DNA: TGTGCCAGCAGTTACTCGACAGGGGGTCCCTACGAGCAGTACTTC
clone size: NA
V gene: TRBV6-5
J gene: TRBJ2-7
D gene: TRBD1

CDR3 protein: CASSPPVLTVLSHNEQFF
CDR3 DNA: TGTGCCAGCTCACCACCGGTGCTGACAGTCCTTTCCCACAATGAGCAGTTCTTC
clone size: NA
V gene: TRBV18
J gene: TRBJ2-1
D gene: NA